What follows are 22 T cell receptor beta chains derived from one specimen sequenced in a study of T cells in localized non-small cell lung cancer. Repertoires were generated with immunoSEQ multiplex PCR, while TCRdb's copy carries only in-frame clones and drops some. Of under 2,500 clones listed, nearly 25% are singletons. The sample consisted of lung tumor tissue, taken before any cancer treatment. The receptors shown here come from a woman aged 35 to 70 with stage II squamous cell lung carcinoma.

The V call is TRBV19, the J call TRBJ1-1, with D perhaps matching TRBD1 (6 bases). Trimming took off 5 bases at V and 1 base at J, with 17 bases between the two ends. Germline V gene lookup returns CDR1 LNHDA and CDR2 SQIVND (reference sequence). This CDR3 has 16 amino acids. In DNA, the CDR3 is TGTGCCAGTAGTTTAGGTGGGGGCGCAGAGAACACTGAAGCTTTCTTT. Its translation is CASSLGGGAENTEAFF.

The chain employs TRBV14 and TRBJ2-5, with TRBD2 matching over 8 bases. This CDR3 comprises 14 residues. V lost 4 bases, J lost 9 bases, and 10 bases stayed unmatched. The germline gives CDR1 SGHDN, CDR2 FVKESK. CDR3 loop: CASSRQPTGGSQYF. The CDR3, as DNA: TGTGCCAGCAGCCGCCAGCCCACGGGGGGGTCCCAGTACTTC.

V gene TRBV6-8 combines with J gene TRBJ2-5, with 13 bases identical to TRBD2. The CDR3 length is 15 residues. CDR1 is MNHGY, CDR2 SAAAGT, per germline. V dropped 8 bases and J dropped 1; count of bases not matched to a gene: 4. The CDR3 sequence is CASRGLAGIQETQYF. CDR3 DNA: TGTGCCAGCCGGGGACTAGCGGGGATCCAAGAGACCCAGTACTTC.

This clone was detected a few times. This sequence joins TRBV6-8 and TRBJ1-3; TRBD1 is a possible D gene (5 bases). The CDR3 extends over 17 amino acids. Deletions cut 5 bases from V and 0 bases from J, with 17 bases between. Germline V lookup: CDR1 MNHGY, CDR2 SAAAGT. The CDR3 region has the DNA TGTGCCAGCAGTCCCGCCGCGGCAGGGTACTCTGGAAACACCATATATTTT. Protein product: CASSPAAAGYSGNTIYF.

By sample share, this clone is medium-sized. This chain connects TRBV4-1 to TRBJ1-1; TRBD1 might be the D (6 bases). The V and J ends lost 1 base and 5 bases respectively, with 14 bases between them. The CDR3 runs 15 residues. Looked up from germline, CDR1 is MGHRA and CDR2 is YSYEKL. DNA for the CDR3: TGCGCCAGCAGCCAAGGCCCAGGGGAGGGGACTGAAGCTTTCTTT. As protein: CASSQGPGEGTEAFF.

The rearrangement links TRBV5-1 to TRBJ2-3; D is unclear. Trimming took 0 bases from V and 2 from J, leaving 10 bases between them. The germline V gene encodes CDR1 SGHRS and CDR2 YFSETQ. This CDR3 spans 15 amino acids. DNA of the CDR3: TGCGCCAGCAGCTTGGATGGGATCTCCACAGATACGCAGTATTTT. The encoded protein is CASSLDGISTDTQYF.

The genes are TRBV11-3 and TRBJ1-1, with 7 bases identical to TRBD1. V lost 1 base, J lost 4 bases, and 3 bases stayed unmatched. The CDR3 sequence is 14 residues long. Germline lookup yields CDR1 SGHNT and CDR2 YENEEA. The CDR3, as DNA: TGTGCCAGCAGCTTAGGACAGGGTGTCACTGAAGCTTTCTTT. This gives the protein CASSLGQGVTEAFF.

CDR3 protein: CASSEFGYPNTGELFF. In nucleotides, the CDR3 is TGCGCCAGCAGTGAGTTCGGGTACCCGAACACCGGGGAGCTGTTTTTT. The J gene is TRBJ2-2, the V gene TRBV10-2; D is uncertain. V lost 1 base and J lost 0, with 9 bases in between. In germline, CDR1 is WSHSY, CDR2 SAAADI. The CDR3 runs to 16 residues.

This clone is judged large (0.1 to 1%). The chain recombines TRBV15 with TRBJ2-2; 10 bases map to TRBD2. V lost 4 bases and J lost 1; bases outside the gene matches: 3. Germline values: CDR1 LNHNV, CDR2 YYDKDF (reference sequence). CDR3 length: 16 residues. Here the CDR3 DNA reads TGTGCCACCAGCAAACTAGCGGGGCGGAACACCGGGGAGCTGTTTTTT. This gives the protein CATSKLAGRNTGELFF.

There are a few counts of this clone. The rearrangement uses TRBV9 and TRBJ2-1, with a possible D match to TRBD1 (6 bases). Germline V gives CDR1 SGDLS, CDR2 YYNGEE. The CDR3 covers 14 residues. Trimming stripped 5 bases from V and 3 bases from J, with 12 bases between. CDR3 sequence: CASSEGTNYNEQFF. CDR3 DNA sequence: TGTGCCAGCAGTGAGGGGACAAACTACAATGAGCAGTTCTTC.

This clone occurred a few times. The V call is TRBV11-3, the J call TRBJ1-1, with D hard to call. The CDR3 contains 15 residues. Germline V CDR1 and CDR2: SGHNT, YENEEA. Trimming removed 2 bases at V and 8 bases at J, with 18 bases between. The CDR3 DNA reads TGTGCCAGCAGCTTAACGCTCACCCTGGAGGCAGAAGCTTTCTTT. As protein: CASSLTLTLEAEAFF.

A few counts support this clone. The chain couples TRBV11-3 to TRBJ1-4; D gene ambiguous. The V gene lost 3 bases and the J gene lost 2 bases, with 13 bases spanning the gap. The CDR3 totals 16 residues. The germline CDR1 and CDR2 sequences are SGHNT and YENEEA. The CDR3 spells CASSFLGRATNEKLFF. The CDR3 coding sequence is TGTGCCAGCAGCTTCCTGGGTCGGGCCACTAATGAAAAACTGTTTTTT. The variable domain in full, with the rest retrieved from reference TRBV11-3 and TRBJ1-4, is EAGVVQSPRYKIIEKKQPVAFWCNPISGHNTLYWYLQNLGQGPELLIRYENEEAVDDSQLPKDRFSAERLKGVDSTLKIQPAELGDSAVYLCASSFLGRATNEKLFFGSGTQLSVL.

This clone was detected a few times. The CDR3 here is CASSPQTGSTGELFF. As DNA, the CDR3 is TGCGCCAGCAGCCCGCAGACAGGGAGCACCGGGGAGCTGTTTTTT. The chain is built from TRBV1 and TRBJ2-2; TRBD1, the table's D call, lacks a check against the DNA. TRBV1 is a listed pseudogene. The CDR3 runs 15 residues.

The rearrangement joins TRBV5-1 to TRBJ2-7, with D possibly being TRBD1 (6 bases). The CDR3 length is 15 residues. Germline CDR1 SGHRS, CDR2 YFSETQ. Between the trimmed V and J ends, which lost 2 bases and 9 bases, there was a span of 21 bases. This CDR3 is CASSFRDNELRGQYF. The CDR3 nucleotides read TGCGCCAGCAGCTTCCGGGACAACGAGCTACGAGGGCAGTACTTC. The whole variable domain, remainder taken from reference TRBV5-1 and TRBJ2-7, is KAGVTQTPRYLIKTRGQQVTLSCSPISGHRSVSWYQQTPGQGLQFLFEYFSETQRNKGNFPGRFSGRQFSNSRSEMNVSTLELGDSALYLCASSFRDNELRGQYFGPGTRLTVT.

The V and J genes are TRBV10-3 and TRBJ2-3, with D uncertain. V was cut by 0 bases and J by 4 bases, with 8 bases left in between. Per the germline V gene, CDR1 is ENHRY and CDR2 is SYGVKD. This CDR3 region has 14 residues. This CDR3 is CAISESSGPDTQYF. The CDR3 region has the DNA TGTGCCATCAGTGAGTCGTCGGGCCCAGATACGCAGTATTTT.

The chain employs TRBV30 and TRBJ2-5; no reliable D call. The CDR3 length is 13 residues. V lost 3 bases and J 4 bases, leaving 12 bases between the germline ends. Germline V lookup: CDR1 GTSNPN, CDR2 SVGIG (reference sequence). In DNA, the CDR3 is TGTGCCTGGAGCCGCCGGCTGGGAGAGACCCAGTACTTC. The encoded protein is CAWSRRLGETQYF.

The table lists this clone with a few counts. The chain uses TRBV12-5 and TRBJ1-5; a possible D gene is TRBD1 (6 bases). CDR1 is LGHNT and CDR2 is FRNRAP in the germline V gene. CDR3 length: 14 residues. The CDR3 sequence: CASNWGGPGQPQHF. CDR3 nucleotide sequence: TGTGCCAGCAACTGGGGGGGGCCGGGGCAGCCCCAGCATTTT.

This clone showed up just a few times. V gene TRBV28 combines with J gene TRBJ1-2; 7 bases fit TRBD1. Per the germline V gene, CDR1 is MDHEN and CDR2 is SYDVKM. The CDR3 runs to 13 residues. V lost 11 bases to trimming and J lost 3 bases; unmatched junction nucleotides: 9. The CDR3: CAEGSGGYYGYTF. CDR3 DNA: TGTGCCGAAGGATCAGGGGGATACTATGGCTACACCTTC.

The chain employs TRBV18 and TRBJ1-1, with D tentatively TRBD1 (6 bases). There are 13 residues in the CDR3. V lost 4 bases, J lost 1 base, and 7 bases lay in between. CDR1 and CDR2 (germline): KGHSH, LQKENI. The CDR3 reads CASSQGQNTEAFF. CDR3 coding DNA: TGTGCCAGCTCACAGGGACAGAACACTGAAGCTTTCTTT.

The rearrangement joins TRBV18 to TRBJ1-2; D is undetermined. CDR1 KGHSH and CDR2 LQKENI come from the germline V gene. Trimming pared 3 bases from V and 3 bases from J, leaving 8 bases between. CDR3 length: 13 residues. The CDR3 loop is CASSPSRDYGYTF. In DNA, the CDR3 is TGTGCCAGCTCACCGAGTAGGGACTATGGCTACACCTTC.

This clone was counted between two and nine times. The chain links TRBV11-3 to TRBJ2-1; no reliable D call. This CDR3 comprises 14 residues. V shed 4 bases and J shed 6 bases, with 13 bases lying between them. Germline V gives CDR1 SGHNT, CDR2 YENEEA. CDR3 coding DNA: TGTGCCAGCAGCTCCGAATTCATGGGCAATGAGCAGTTCTTC. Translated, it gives CASSSEFMGNEQFF.

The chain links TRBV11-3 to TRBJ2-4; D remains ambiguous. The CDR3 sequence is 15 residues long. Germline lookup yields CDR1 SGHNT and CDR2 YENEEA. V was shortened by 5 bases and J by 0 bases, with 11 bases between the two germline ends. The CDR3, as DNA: TGTGCCAGCAGCCCGTGGGATGTAGCCAAAAACATTCAGTACTTC. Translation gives CASSPWDVAKNIQYF.